This T cell receptor beta chain was sequenced for a study of identical twins. Notes on the study in general: Out-of-frame alpha sequences common to twins exhibited a surplus of low generation probability. In drawing conclusions, the study used cross-sectional statistical analysis and did not follow the same donors. With abundant cord blood beta clonotypes, insertions were fewer; memory repertoires showed no such pattern.

The authors used template switching to add a universal primer site and gave cDNA unique molecular identifiers. MiXCR, run by TCRdb on the 5' RACE reads, gives a single entry per CDR3 protein. The sample yields about 890,000 distinct CDR3 sequences, roughly an eighth seen once. In its sample, this clonotype was seen a few times. Its antigen is still unknown. V trimming: 3 bases; J trimming: 2 bases; junction bases outside the gene matches: 6. The CDR3 sequence is 15 residues long. Germline V gene sequence: CDR1 MDHEN, CDR2 SYDVKM. These data also formed part of another study, on yellow fever vaccine responses in identical twins.

Sequences were obtained from PBMCs. The receptor was derived from a woman aged 18-29 years in good health. V and J are TRBV28 and TRBJ2-7; the match to TRBD2 covers 8 bases. The CDR3 DNA reads TGTGCCAGCAGTTTGGTACTAGCGGAGACCTACGAGCAGTACTTC. It translates to CASSLVLAETYEQYF.